The present T cell receptor beta chain was sequenced within a study of monozygotic twins with inflammatory bowel disease. Points from the study as a whole: For repertoire similarity, concordant twins did not differ from discordant twins, possibly because power was limited.

Using eight separate reactions per sample, the authors generated cDNA. After re-calling the 5' RACE reads, TCRdb lists one entry per CDR3 protein, DNA absent. This table lists a few hundred thousand distinct CDR3 sequences. CDR3 length: 16 amino acids. Germline CDR1 is SGHVS and CDR2 is FQNEAQ. Details on this clonotype: Its specificity is unknown.

The origin of this receptor is a human donor with ulcerative colitis or Crohn's disease, or a healthy co-twin of an affected twin (not recorded which). Sequences were obtained from blood. This chain joins TRBV7-8 and TRBJ2-3; the D call of TRBD1 rests on TCRdb alone, since no DNA is present to check it. The CDR3: CASSRRTGFSTDTQYF.